Below are 11 T cell receptor beta chains sequenced from a single sample in a study of cytomegalovirus exposure and HLA in healthy donors. 13 Jbeta primers and 60 Vbeta primers were used for the PCR. TCRdb's table, derived via immunoSEQ multiplex PCR, lists solely in-frame clones and lacks some. In the table there are under 200,000 clones, around 75% of which are singletons. The sequenced sample was PBMCs. Receptors originate from a male donor in good health and CMV-seronegative.

The chain uses TRBV6-5 and TRBJ1-5; the match to TRBD1 covers 8 bases. Trimming at V came to 5 bases and at J to 7 bases, leaving 10 bases not matched to a gene. The CDR3 contains 15 residues. Germline CDR1 is MNHEY and CDR2 is SVGAGI. CDR3 sequence (DNA): TGTGCCAGCAGTCCCTTAGACAGGGGAGAACAGCCCCAGCATTTT. The encoded protein is CASSPLDRGEQPQHF.

This clone has more than one count but fewer than ten. The sample holds other DNA sequences that translate to the same CDR3. The chain joins TRBV6-1 to TRBJ1-1; 7 bases are a match to TRBD1. The V and J ends lost 6 bases and 8 bases, in that order; junction bases with no gene match: 3. Germline CDR1 reads MNHNS; CDR2 reads SASEGT. This CDR3 is built from 11 residues. CDR3 amino acids: CASRRTGEAFF. The CDR3 nucleotides are TGTGCCAGCAGGCGGACAGGAGAAGCTTTCTTT.

This chain links TRBV2 with TRBJ2-7; 9 nucleotides match TRBD1. Per germline, CDR1 SNHLY and CDR2 FYNNEI. The junction had 8 bases not matched to a gene; V was cut back by 11 bases and J by 3 bases. The CDR3 covers 13 residues. CDR3 sequence reads: CASVPGQGYEQYF. The CDR3 nucleotides read TGTGCCTCCGTCCCGGGACAGGGCTACGAGCAGTACTTC.

J is TRBJ2-1 and V is TRBV6-4, with D tentatively TRBD2 (7 bases). The CDR3 totals 13 residues. CDR1 is MRHNA and CDR2 is SNTAGT in the germline V gene. V was cut by 7 bases and J by 9 bases, with 16 bases left in between. The CDR3 bases are TGTGCCAGCACCATGGGGGCTAGCGGTGAGCAGTTCTTC. Protein sequence: CASTMGASGEQFF.

This chain links TRBV2 with TRBJ2-2; D is unresolved. CDR3 length: 13 amino acids. In germline, CDR1 is SNHLY, CDR2 FYNNEI. The ends were cut back, 4 bases at V and 3 bases at J, with 6 bases in the middle. Written as DNA, the CDR3 is TGTGCCAGCAGTGTCCCCGACACCGGGGAGCTGTTTTTT. It codes for CASSVPDTGELFF.

The genes are TRBV5-1 and TRBJ2-3; no firm D call. The CDR3 is made up of 14 amino acids. Germline V gives CDR1 SGHRS, CDR2 YFSETQ. V lost 1 base and J 1 base, leaving 7 bases between the germline ends. CDR3 protein: CASSLSGRTDTQYF. The CDR3 DNA reads TGCGCCAGCAGCTTGTCAGGCCGCACAGATACGCAGTATTTT.

This chain connects TRBV5-4 to TRBJ1-6; D remains ambiguous. CDR1 and CDR2 from the germline V gene are SGHNT and YYREEE (reference sequence). Trimming cost V 1 base and J 5 bases, with 10 bases left between them. This CDR3 region has 15 residues. As DNA, the CDR3 is TGTGCCAGCAGCTTGTTTTCGGGGAATAATTCACCCCTCCACTTT. Its translation is CASSLFSGNNSPLHF.

The sample holds one count of this clone. V and J are TRBV5-1 and TRBJ2-1; 8 bases are shared with TRBD1. The CDR3 is made up of 16 amino acids. Germline CDR1 and CDR2: SGHRS and YFSETQ. J lost 2 bases, V lost 4 bases, and 8 bases had no gene match. The DNA of the CDR3 is TGCGCCAGCAGCCAGACAGGGGAAGTAACCTACAATGAGCAGTTCTTC. This encodes CASSQTGEVTYNEQFF.

The rearrangement links TRBV5-1 to TRBJ2-3; 11 bases agree with TRBD2. CDR3 length equals 17 residues. V trimming: 4 bases; J trimming: 0 bases; junction bases outside the gene matches: 7. CDR1 is SGHRS, CDR2 YFSETQ, per germline. CDR3 in amino acids: CASSRKLAGASTDTQYF. The CDR3 bases are TGCGCCAGCAGCCGGAAACTAGCGGGGGCTAGCACAGATACGCAGTATTTT.

The gene calls are TRBV4-3 and TRBJ1-1; 8 bases fit TRBD1. Germline CDR1 LGHNA, CDR2 YSLEER. The V gene end was trimmed by 3 bases and the J gene end by 1 base; junction bases not matched to a gene: 4. The CDR3 runs to 15 residues. Here the CDR3 reads CASSHGQGTNTEAFF. Here the CDR3 DNA reads TGCGCCAGCAGCCATGGACAGGGAACGAACACTGAAGCTTTCTTT.

This sequence joins TRBV6-1 and TRBJ1-1; D might be TRBD1 (5 bases). Trimming took off 4 bases at V and 5 bases at J, with 17 bases between the two ends. In germline, CDR1 is MNHNS, CDR2 SASEGT. The CDR3 covers 15 residues. The chain's CDR3 is CASSGGTARGTEAFF. The CDR3 region has the DNA TGTGCCAGCAGTGGCGGGACGGCAAGAGGGACTGAAGCTTTCTTT.